The 3 T cell receptor beta chains below all came from one sample that was sequenced in a study of CD8+CD57+ T cells in acquired aplastic anemia. The study profiled TCR beta VDJ and CDR3 using genomic DNA as template. TCRdb passed the reads through MiXCR, listing each CDR3 protein once. The data hold approximately 250,000 distinct CDR3 sequences, with approximately 79% observed a single time. Individuals selected for sequencing had exhibited CD8+CD57+ cell expansion on flow cytometry. The sample was sorted CD4+, CD8+, or CD8+CD57+ T cells (not recorded which) from PBMCs. All receptors derive from a human donor with aplastic anemia.

The chain joins TRBV2 to TRBJ1-2; a weak D match, TRBD1 (5 bases). The DNA end is more similar to TRBJ2-1, so the J call may be wrong. The CDR3 extends over 13 amino acids. Germline V lookup: CDR1 SNHLY, CDR2 FYNNEI. CDR3 sequence: CASSQGVAHGQFF. The DNA of the CDR3 is TGTGCCAGCAGCCAAGGGGTTGCACATGGGCAGTTCTTC.

The J gene is TRBJ2-1, the V gene TRBV7-3, with 9 nucleotides matching TRBD2. This CDR3 contains 16 residues. V shed 6 bases and J 11 bases; nucleotides not matched to a gene: 17. Germline CDR1 reads SGHTA; CDR2 reads FQGTGA. The CDR3 DNA reads as TGTGCCAGCAGTTCTAGCGGGACTTGGGGAGGCGATCAGCAGTTCTTC. Translation gives CASSSSGTWGGDQQFF.

The chain combines TRBV11-1 with TRBJ1-6; a possible D gene is TRBD1 (5 bases). The CDR3 spans 15 residues. The ends were cut back, 7 bases at V and 7 bases at J, with 17 bases in the middle. Looked up from germline, CDR1 is SGHAT and CDR2 is FQDESV (reference sequence). CDR3: CASTQYGGRNSPLHF. CDR3 nucleotides: TGTGCCAGCACCCAGTATGGGGGGAGGAATTCACCCCTCCACTTT.